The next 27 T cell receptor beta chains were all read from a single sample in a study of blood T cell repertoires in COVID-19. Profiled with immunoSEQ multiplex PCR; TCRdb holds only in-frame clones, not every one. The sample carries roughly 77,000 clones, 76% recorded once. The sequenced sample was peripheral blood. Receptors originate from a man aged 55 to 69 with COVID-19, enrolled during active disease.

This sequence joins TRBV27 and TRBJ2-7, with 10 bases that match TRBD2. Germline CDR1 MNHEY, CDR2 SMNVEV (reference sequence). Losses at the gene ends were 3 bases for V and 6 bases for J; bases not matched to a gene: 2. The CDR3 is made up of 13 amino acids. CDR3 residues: CASSFSGRPEQYF. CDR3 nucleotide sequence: TGTGCCAGCAGTTTTAGCGGGAGGCCCGAGCAGTACTTC.

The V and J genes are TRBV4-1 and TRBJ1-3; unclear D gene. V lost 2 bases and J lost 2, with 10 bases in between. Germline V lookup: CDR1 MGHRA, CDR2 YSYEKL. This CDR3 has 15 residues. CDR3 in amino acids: CASSQRQVTGNTIYF. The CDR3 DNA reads TGCGCCAGCAGCCAAAGGCAGGTTACTGGAAACACCATATATTTT.

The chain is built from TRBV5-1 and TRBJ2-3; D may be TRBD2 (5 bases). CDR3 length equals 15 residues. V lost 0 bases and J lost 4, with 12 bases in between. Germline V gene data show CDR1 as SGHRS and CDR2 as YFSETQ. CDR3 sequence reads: CASSLEDSMADTQYF. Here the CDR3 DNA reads TGCGCCAGCAGCTTGGAGGACTCCATGGCAGATACGCAGTATTTT.

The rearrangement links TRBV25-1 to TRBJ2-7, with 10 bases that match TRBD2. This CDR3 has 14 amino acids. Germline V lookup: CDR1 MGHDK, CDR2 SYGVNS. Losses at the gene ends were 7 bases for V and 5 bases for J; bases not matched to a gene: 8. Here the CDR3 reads CASIEPSGSNEQYF. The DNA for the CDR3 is TGTGCCAGCATTGAGCCTAGCGGGAGTAACGAGCAGTACTTC.

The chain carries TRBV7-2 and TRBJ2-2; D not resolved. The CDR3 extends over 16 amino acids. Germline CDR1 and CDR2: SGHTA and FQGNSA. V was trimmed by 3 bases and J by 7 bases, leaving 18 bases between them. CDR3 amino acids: CASSFIGLGRNGELFF. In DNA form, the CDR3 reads TGTGCCAGCAGCTTTATCGGTCTAGGAAGGAACGGGGAGCTGTTTTTT.

The CDR3 reads CASSQESRQPQHF. Written as DNA, the CDR3 is TGTGCCAGCAGCCAAGAAAGTCGGCAGCCCCAGCATTTT. The chain uses TRBV3-1 (or the pseudogene TRBV3-2) and TRBJ1-5, with D uncertain. Per the germline V gene, CDR1 is LGHDT and CDR2 is YNNKEL (reference sequence). The CDR3 spans 13 residues. Trimming removed 0 bases at V and 7 bases at J, with 7 bases between.

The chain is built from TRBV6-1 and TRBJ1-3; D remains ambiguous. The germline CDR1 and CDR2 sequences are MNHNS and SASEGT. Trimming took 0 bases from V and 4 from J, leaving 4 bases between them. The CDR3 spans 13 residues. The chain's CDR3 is CASSEAQGNTIYF. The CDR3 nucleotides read TGTGCCAGCAGTGAAGCGCAGGGAAACACCATATATTTT.

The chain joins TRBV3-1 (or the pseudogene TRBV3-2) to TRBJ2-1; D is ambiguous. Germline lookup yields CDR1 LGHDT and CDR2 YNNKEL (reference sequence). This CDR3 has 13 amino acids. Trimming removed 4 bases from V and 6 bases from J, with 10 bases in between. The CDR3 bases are TGTGCCAGCAGCCCATTCCTTAGCAATGAGCAGTTCTTC. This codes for CASSPFLSNEQFF.

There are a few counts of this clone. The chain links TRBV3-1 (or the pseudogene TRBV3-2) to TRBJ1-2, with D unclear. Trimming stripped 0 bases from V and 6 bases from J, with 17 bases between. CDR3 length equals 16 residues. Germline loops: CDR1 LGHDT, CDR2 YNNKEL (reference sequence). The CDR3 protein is CASSQEGDGVTNGYTF. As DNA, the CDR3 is TGTGCCAGCAGCCAAGAAGGTGACGGAGTAACTAATGGCTACACCTTC.

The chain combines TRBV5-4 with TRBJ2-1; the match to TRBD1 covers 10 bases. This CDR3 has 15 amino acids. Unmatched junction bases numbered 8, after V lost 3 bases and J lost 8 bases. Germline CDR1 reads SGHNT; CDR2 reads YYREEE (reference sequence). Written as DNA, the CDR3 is TGTGCCAGCAGCTCGGGGACAGGGGCGGGGGATGAGCAGTTCTTC. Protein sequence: CASSSGTGAGDEQFF.

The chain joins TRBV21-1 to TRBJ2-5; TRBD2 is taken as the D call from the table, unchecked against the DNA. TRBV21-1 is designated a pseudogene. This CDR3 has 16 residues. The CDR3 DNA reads TGTGCCAGCAGCGAACCAGGGCCTCTCCGGGGGGAGACCCAGTACTTC. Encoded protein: CASSEPGPLRGETQYF.

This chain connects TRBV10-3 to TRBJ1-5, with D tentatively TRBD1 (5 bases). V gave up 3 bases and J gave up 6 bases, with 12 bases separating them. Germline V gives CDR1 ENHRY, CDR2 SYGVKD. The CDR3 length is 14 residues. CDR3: CAISDHQGGQPQHF. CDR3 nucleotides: TGTGCCATCAGTGACCACCAGGGAGGTCAGCCCCAGCATTTT.

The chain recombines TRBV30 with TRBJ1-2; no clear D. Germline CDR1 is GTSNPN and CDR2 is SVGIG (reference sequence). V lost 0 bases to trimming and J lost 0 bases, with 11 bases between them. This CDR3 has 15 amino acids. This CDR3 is CAWSVTELSNYGYTF. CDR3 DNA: TGTGCCTGGAGTGTAACAGAGCTTTCTAACTATGGCTACACCTTC.

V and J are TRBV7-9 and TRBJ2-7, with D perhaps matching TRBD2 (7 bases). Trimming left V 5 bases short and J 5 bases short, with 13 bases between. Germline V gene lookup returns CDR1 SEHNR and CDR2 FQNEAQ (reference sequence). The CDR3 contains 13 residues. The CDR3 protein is CASSPGGTHEQYF. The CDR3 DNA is TGTGCCAGCAGCCCGGGGGGCACCCACGAGCAGTACTTC.

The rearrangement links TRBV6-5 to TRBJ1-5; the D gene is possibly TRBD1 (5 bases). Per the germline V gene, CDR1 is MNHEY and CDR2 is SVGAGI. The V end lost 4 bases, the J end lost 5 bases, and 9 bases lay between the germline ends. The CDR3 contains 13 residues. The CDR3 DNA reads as TGTGCCAGCAGTTGGGGGGATGATCAGCCCCAGCATTTT. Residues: CASSWGDDQPQHF.

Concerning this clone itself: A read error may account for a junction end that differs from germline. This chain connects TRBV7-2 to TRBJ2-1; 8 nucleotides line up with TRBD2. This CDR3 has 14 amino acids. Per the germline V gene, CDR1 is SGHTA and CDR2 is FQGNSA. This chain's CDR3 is CASSRTSRYSEQFF. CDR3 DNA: TGTGCCAGCAGCCGGACTAGCAGATACAGTGAGCAGTTCTTC. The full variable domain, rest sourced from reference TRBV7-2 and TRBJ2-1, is GAGVSQSPSNKVTEKGKDVELRCDPISGHTALYWYRQSLGQGLEFLIYFQGNSAPDKSGLPSDRFSAERTGGSVSTLTIQRTQQEDSAVYLCASSRTSRYSEQFFGPGTRLTVL.

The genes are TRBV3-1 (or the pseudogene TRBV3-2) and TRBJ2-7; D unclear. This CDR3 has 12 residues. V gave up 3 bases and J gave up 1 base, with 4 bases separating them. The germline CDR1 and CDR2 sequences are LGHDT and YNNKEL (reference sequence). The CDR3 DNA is TGTGCCAGCAGCCACTCTTCCTACGAGCAGTACTTC. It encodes CASSHSSYEQYF.

As DNA, the CDR3 is TGTGCCAGCAAATCCGAGGGAGGGGCCATGAACACTGAAGCTTTCTTT. It specifies CASKSEGGAMNTEAFF. The genes are TRBV7-3 and TRBJ1-1; the D gene is possibly TRBD1 (5 bases). V was trimmed by 7 bases and J by 0 bases, leaving 18 bases between them. Per germline, CDR1 SGHTA and CDR2 FQGTGA. The CDR3 has 16 amino acids.

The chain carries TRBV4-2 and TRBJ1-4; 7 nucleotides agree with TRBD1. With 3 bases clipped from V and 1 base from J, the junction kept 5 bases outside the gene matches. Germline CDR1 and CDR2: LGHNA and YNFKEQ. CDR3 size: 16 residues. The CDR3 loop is CASSQATGVTNEKLFF. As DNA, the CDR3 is TGTGCCAGCAGCCAGGCCACAGGGGTAACTAATGAAAAACTGTTTTTT.

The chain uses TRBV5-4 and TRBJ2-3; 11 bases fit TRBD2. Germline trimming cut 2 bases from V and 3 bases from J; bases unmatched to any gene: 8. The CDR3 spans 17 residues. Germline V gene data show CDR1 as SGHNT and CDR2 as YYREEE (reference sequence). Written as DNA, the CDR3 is TGTGCCAGCAGCTTAGGTAGCGGGAGGGCCGCGACAGATACGCAGTATTTT. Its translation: CASSLGSGRAATDTQYF.

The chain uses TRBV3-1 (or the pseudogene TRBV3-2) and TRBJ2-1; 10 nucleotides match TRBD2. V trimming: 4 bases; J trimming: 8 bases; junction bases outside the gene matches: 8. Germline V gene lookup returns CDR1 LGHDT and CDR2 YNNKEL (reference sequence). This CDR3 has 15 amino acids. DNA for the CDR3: TGTGCCAGCAGCCCCAGACTAGCGGGCTTCGATGAGCAGTTCTTC. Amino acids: CASSPRLAGFDEQFF.

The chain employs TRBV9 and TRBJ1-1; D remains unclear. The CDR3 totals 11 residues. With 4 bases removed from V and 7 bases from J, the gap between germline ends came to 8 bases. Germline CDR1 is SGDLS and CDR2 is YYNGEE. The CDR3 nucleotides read TGTGCCAGCAGCAGCCCAGGTGAAGCTTTCTTT. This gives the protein CASSSPGEAFF.

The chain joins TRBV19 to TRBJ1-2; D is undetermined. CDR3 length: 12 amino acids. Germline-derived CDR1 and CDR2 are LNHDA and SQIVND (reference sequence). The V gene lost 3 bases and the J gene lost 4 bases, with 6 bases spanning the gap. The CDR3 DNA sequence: TGTGCCAGTAGTATCTCCCTCTATGGCTACACCTTC. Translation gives CASSISLYGYTF.

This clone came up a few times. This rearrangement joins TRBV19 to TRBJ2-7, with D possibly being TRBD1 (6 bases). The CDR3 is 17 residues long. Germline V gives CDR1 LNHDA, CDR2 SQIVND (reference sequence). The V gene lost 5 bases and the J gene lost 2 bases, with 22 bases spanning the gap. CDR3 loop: CASSPENFRDTTYEQYF. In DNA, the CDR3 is TGTGCCAGTAGTCCGGAGAATTTCCGGGACACAACCTACGAGCAGTACTTC.

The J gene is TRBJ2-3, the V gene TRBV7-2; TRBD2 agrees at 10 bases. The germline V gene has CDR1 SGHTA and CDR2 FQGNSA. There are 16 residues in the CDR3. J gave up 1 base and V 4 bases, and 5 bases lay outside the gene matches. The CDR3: CASSSLGTSGTDTQYF. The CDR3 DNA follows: TGTGCCAGCAGCTCGCTCGGGACTAGCGGCACAGATACGCAGTATTTT.

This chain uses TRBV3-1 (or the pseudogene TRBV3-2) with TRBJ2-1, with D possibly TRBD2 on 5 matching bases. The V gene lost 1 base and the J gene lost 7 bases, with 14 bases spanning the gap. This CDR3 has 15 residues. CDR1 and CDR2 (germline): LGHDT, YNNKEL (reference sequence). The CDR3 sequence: CASSQVVGAANEQFF. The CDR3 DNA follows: TGTGCCAGCAGCCAAGTGGTGGGAGCGGCTAATGAGCAGTTCTTC.

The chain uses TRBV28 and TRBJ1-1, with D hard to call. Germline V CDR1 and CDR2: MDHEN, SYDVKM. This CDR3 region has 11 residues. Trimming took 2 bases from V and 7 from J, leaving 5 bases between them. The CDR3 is CASSLVSEAFF. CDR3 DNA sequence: TGTGCCAGCAGTTTAGTCAGTGAAGCTTTCTTT.